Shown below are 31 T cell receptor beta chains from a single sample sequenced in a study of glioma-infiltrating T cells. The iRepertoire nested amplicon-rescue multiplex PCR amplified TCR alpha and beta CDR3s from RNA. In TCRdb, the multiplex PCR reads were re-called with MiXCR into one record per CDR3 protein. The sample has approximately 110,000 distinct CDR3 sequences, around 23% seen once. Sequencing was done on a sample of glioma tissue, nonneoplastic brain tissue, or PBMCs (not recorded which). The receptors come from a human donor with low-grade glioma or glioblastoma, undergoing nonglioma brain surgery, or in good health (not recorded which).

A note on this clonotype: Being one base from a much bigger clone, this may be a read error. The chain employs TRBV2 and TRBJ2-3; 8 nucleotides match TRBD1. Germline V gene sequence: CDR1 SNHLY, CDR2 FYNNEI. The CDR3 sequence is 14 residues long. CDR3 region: CASRGDRRADAQYF. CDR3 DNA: TGTGCCAGCAGGGGGGACAGGCGAGCAGATGCGCAGTATTTT. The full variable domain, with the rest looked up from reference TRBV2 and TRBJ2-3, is EPEVTQTPSHQVTQMGQEVILRCVPISNHLYFYWYRQILGQKVEFLVSFYNNEISEKSEIFDDQFSVERPDGSNFTLKIRSTKLEDSAMYFCASRGDRRADAQYFGPGTRLTVL.

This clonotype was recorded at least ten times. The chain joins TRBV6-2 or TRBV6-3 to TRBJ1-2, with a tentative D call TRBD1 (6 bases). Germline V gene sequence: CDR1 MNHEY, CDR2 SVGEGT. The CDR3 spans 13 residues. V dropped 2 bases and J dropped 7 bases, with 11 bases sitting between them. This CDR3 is CASSYAGVGGYTF. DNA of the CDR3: TGTGCCAGCAGTTACGCAGGGGTAGGTGGCTACACCTTC.

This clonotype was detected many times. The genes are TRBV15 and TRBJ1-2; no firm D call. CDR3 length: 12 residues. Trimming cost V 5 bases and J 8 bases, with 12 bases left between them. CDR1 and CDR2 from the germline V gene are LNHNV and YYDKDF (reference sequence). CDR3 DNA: TGTGCCACCAGCTCCTTACGCGGGGGCTACACCTTC. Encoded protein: CATSSLRGGYTF.

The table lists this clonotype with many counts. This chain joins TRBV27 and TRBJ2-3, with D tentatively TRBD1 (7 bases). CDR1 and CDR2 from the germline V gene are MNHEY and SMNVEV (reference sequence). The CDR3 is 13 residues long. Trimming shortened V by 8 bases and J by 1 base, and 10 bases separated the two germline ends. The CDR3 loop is CASRGTGTDTQYF. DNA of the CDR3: TGTGCCAGCCGGGGGACAGGCACAGATACGCAGTATTTT.

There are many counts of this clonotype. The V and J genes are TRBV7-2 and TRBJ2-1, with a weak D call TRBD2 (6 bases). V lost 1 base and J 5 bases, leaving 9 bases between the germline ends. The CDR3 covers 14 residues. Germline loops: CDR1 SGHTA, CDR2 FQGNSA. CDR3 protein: CASSLVLANNEQFF. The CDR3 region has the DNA TGTGCCAGCAGCTTAGTCCTAGCGAACAATGAGCAGTTCTTC.

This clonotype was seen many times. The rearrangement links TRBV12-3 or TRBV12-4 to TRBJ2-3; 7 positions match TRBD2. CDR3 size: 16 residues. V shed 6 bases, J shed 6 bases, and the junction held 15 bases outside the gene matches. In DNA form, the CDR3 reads TGTGCCAGCAGCGATCCGCTCGCGGGAGTTATGGATACGCAGTATTTT. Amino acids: CASSDPLAGVMDTQYF.

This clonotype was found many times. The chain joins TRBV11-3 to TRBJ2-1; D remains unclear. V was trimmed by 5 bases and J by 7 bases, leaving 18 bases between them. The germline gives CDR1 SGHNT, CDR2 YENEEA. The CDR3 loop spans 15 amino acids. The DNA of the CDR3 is TGTGCCAGCAGCCCCGGACCTTCGATAGAGAATGAGCAGTTCTTC. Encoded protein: CASSPGPSIENEQFF.

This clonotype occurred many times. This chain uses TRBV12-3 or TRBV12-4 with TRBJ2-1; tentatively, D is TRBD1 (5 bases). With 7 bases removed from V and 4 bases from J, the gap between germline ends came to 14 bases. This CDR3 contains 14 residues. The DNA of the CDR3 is TGTGCCAGCACTCTCGAGACAGAATACAATGAGCAGTTCTTC. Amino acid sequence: CASTLETEYNEQFF.

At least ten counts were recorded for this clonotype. The CDR3 DNA is TGTGCCAGCAGTTACAAGAGGGCCCGCACAGATACGCAGTATTTT. Amino acid sequence: CASSYKRARTDTQYF. The chain couples TRBV6-6 to TRBJ2-3; a weak D match, TRBD2 (5 bases). Per germline, CDR1 MNHNY and CDR2 SVGAGI (reference sequence). CDR3 length: 15 amino acids. V shed 2 bases and J shed 1 base, with 10 bases lying between them.

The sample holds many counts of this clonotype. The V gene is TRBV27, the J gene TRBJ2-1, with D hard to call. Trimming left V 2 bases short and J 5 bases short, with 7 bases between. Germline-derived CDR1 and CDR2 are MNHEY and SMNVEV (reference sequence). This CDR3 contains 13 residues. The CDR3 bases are TGTGCCAGCAGTTTAAGCAAGCACAATGAGCAGTTCTTC. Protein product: CASSLSKHNEQFF.

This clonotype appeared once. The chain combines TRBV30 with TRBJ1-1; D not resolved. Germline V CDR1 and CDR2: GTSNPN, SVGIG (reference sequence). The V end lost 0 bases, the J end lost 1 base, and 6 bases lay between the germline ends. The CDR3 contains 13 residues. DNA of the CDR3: TGTGCCTGGAGTGTACCTGGGAACACTGAAGCTTTCTTT. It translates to CAWSVPGNTEAFF.

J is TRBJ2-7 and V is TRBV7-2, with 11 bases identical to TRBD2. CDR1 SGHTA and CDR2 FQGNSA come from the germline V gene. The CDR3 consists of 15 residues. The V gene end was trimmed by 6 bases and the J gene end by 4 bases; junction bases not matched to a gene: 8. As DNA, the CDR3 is TGTGCCAGCAGGCCCACTAGCGGGAGTAGGTACGAGCAGTACTTC. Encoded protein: CASRPTSGSRYEQYF. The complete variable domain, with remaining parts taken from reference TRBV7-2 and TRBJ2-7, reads GAGVSQSPSNKVTEKGKDVELRCDPISGHTALYWYRQSLGQGLEFLIYFQGNSAPDKSGLPSDRFSAERTGGSVSTLTIQRTQQEDSAVYLCASRPTSGSRYEQYFGPGTRLTVT.

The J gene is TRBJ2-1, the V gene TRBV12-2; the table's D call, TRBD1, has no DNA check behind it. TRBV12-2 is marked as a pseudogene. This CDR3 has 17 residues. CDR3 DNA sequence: TGTGCAAGTCGCCTCGACAGGGGCACTAGCTCCTACAATGAGCAGTTCTTC. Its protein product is CASRLDRGTSSYNEQFF.

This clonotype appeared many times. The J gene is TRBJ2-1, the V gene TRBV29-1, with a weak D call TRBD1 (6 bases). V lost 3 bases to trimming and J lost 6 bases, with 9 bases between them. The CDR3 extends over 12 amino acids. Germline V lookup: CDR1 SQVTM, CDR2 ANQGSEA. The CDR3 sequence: CSVERQVNEQFF. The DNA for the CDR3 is TGCAGCGTTGAGAGACAGGTCAATGAGCAGTTCTTC.

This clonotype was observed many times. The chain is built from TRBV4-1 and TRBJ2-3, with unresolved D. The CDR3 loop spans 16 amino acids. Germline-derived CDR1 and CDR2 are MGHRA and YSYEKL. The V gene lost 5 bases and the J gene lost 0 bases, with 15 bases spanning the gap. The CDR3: CASSATPPVSTDTQYF. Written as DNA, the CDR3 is TGCGCCAGCAGCGCCACTCCTCCCGTTAGCACAGATACGCAGTATTTT.

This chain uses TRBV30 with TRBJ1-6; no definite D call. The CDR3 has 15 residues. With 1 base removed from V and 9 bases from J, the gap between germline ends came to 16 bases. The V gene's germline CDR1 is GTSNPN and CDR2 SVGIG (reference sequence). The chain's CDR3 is CAWSANLGQGSPLHF. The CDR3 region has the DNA TGTGCCTGGAGTGCAAATTTGGGCCAAGGTTCACCCCTCCACTTT.

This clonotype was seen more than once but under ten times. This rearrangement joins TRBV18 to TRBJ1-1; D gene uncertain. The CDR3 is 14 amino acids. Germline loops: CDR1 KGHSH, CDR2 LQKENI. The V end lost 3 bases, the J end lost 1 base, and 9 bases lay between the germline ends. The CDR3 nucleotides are TGTGCCAGCTCACCCTTAGAGGGGAACACTGAAGCTTTCTTT. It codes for CASSPLEGNTEAFF. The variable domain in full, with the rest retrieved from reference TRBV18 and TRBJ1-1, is NAGVMQNPRHLVRRRGQEARLRCSPMKGHSHVYWYRQLPEEGLKFMVYLQKENIIDESGMPKERFSAEFPKEGPSILRIQQVVRGDSAAYFCASSPLEGNTEAFFGQGTRLTVV.

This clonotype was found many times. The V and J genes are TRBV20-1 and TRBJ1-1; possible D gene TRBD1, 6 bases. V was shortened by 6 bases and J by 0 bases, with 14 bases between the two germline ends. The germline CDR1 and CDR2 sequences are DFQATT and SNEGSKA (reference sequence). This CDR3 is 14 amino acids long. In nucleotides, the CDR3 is TGCAGTGCCACCTTTGAGGGGGTGAACACTGAAGCTTTCTTT. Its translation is CSATFEGVNTEAFF.

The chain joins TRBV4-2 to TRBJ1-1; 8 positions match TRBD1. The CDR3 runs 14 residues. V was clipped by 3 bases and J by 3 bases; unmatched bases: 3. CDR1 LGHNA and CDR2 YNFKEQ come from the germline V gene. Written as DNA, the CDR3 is TGTGCCAGCAGCCACCCAGGGGGCTACACTGAAGCTTTCTTT. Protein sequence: CASSHPGGYTEAFF.

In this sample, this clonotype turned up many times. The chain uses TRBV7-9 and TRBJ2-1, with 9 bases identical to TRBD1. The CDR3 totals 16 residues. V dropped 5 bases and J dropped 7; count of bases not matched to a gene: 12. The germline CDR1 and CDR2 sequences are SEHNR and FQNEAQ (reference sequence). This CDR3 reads CASSPFGDRESNEQFF. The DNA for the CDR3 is TGTGCCAGCAGCCCCTTCGGGGACAGGGAGTCAAATGAGCAGTTCTTC.

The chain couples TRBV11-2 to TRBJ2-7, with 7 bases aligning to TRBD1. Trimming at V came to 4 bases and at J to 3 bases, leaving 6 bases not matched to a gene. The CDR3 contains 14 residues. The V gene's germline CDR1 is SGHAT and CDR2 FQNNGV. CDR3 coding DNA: TGTGCCAGCAGCTCCGGGACAGAGCTCTACGAGCAGTACTTC. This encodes CASSSGTELYEQYF.

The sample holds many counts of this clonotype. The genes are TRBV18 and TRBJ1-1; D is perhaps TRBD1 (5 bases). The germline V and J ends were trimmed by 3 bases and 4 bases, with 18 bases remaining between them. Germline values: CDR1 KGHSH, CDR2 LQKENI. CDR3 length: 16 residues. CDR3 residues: CASSPAQGGTGTEAFF. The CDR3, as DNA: TGTGCCAGCTCACCCGCTCAAGGAGGGACTGGCACTGAAGCTTTCTTT.

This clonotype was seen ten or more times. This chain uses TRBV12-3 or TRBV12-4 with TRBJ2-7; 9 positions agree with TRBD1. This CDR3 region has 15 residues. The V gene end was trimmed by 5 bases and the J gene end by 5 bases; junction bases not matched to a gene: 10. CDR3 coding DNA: TGTGCCAGCAGTCCTACAGGGGGCGCGTCCCACGAGCAGTACTTC. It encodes CASSPTGGASHEQYF.

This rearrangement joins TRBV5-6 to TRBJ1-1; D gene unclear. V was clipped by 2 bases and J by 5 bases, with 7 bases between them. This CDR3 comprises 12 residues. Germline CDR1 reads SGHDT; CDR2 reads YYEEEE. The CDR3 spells CASSFFRTEAFF. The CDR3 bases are TGTGCCAGCAGCTTCTTCCGTACTGAAGCTTTCTTT.

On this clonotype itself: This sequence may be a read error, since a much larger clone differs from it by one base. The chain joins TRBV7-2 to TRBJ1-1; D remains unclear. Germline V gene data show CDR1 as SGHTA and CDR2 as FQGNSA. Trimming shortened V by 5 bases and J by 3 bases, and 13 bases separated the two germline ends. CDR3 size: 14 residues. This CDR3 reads CASSRSRGDTEAFF. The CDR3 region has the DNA TGTGCCAGCAGCCGGAGCCGCGGGGACACTGAAGCTTTCTTT. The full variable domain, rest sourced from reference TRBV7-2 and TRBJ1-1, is GAGVSQSPSNKVTEKGKDVELRCDPISGHTALYWYRQSLGQGLEFLIYFQGNSAPDKSGLPSDRFSAERTGGSVSTLTIQRTQQEDSAVYLCASSRSRGDTEAFFGQGTRLTVV.

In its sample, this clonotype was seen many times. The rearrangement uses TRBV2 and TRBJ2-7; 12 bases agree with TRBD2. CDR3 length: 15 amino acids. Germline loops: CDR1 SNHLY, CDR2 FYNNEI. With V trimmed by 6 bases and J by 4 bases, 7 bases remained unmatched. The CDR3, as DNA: TGTGCCAGCAGCATGACTAGCGGGAGCGGGTACGAGCAGTACTTC. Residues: CASSMTSGSGYEQYF.

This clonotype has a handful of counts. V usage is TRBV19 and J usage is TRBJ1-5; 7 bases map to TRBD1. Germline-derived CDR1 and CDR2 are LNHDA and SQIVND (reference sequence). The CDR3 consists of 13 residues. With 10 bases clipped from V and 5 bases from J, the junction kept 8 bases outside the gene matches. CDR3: CATSTGLHQPQHF. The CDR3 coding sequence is TGTGCCACCTCGACAGGGCTACATCAGCCCCAGCATTTT.

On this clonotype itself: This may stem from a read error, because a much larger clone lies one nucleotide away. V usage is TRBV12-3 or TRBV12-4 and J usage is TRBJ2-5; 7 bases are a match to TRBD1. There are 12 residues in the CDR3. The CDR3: CASSTGTEAQYF. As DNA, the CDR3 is TGTGCCAGCAGTACAGGGACAGAGGCCCAGTACTTC.

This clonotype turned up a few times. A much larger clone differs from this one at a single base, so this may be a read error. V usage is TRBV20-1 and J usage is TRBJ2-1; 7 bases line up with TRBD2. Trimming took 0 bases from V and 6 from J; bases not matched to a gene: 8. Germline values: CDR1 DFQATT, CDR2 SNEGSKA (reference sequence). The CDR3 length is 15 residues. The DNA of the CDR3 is TGCAGTGCTAGAGATCCGGGCGGGAGTAGCAATGAGCAGTTCTTC. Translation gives CSARDPGGSSNEQFF.

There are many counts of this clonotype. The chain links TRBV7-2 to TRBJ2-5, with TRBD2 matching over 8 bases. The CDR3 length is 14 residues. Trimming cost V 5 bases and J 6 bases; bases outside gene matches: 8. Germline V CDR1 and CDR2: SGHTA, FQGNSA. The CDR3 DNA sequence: TGTGCCAGCAGCGCGGGACTAGTGGAGAAGACCCAGTACTTC. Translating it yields CASSAGLVEKTQYF.

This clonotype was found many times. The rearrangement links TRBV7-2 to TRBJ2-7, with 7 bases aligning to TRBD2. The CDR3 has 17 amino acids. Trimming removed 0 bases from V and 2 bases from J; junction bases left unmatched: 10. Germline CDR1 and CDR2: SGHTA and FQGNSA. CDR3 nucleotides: TGTGCCAGCAGCTTAGCGTTGTTCCTAGCGGACCCCTACGAGCAGTACTTC. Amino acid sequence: CASSLALFLADPYEQYF.